The 3 T cell receptor beta chains below come from one sample, sequenced in a study of T cells expressing NK-cell markers. For each CDR3 protein, TCRdb gives one entry from its re-call of the 5' RACE reads, without DNA. Listed are 350,000 to 400,000 distinct CDR3 sequences; around 11% falls within the top ten. Sequenced input: blood T cells: a sorted CD56 or NKG2C T cell subset, CD4+ or CD8+ T cells, or bulk PBMC T cells (not recorded which). These TCRs come from a woman aged 50 to 65 in good health.

The chain combines TRBV20-1 with TRBJ2-3. The CDR3 sequence is 17 residues long. Germline CDR1 is DFQATT and CDR2 is SNEGSKA (reference sequence). CDR3 sequence: CSARSSGPQKNTDTQYF.

The chain links TRBV5-1 to TRBJ2-1; TCRdb's D call, TRBD2, is unchecked because there is no DNA. Germline CDR1 SGHRS, CDR2 YFSETQ. The CDR3 loop spans 17 amino acids. This chain's CDR3 is CASSSGTSGMGYNEQFF. Filled out from reference TRBV5-1 and TRBJ2-1, the complete variable domain reads KAGVTQTPRYLIKTRGQQVTLSCSPISGHRSVSWYQQTPGQGLQFLFEYFSETQRNKGNFPGRFSGRQFSNSRSEMNVSTLELGDSALYLCASSSGTSGMGYNEQFFGPGTRLTVL.

The chain employs TRBV24-1 and TRBJ2-1; the TRBD1 assignment by TCRdb is unverifiable without DNA. The germline V gene encodes CDR1 KGHDR and CDR2 SFDVKD. The CDR3 has 14 amino acids. CDR3 loop: CATSAPGQYNEQFF.